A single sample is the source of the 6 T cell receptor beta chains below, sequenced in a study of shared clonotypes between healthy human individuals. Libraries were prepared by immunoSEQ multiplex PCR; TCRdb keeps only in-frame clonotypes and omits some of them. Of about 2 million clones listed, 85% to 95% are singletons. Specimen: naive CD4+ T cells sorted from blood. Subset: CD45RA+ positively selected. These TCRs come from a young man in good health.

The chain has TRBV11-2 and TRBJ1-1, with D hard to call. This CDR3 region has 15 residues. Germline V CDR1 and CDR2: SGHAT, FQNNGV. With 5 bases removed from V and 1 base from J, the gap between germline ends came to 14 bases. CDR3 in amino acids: CASSVRPGQNTEAFF. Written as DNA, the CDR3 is TGTGCCAGCAGCGTTCGTCCGGGCCAGAACACTGAAGCTTTCTTT.

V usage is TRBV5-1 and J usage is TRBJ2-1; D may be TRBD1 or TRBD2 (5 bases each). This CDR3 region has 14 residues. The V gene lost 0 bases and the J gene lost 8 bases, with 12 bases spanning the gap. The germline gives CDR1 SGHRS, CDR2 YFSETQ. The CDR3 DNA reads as TGCGCCAGCAGCTTGGCCCCAGGGACGGATGAGCAGTTCTTC. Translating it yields CASSLAPGTDEQFF.

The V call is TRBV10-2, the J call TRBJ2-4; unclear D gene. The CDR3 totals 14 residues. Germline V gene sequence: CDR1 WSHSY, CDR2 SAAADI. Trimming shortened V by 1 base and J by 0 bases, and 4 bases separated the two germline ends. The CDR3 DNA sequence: TGCGCCAGCAGTGAGTTTCTAGCCAAAAACATTCAGTACTTC. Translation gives CASSEFLAKNIQYF.

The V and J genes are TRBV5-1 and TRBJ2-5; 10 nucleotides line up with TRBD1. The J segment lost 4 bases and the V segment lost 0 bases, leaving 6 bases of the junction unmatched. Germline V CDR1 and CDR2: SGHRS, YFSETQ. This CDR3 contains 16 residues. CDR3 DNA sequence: TGCGCCAGCAGCTTGGCCCGAGGACAGGGGGTAGAGACCCAGTACTTC. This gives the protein CASSLARGQGVETQYF.

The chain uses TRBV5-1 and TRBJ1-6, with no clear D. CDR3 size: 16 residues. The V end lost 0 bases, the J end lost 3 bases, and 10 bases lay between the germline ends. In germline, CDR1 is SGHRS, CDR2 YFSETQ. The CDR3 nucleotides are TGCGCCAGCAGCTTGGCCGATGGCAGCTATAATTCACCCCTCCACTTT. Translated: CASSLADGSYNSPLHF. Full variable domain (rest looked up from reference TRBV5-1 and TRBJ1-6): KAGVTQTPRYLIKTRGQQVTLSCSPISGHRSVSWYQQTPGQGLQFLFEYFSETQRNKGNFPGRFSGRQFSNSRSEMNVSTLELGDSALYLCASSLADGSYNSPLHFGNGTRLTVT.

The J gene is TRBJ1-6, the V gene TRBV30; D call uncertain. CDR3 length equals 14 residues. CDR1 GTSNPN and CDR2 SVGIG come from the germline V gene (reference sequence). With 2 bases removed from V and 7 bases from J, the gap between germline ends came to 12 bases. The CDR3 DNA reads TGTGCCTGGAGTCTCCCCGACCGCAATTCACCCCTCCACTTT. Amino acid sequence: CAWSLPDRNSPLHF.